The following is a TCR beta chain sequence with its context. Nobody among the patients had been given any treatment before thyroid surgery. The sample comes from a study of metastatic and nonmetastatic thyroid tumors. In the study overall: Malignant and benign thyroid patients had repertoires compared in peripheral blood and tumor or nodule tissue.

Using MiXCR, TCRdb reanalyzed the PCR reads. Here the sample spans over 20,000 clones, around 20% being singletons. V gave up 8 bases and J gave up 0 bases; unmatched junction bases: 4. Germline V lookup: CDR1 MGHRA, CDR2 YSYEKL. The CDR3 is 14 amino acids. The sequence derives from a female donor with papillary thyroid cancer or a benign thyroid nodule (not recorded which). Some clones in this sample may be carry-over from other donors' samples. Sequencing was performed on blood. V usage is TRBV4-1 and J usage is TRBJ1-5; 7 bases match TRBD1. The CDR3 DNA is TGCGCCAGCCAGGGGGAGCTTAGCAATCAGCCCCAGCATTTT. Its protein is CASQGELSNQPQHF.